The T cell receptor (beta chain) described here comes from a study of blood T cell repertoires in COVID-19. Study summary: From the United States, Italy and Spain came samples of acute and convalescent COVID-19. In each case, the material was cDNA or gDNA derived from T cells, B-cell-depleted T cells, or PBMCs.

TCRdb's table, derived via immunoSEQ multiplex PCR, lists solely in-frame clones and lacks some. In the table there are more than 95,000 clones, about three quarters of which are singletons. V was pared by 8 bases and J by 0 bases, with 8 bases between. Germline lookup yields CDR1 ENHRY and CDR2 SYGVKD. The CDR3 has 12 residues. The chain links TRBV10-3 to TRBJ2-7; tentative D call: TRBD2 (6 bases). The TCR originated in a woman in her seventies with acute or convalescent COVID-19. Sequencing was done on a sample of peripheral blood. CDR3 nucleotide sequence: TGTGCCATCTCCGGGAGCTCCTACGAGCAGTACTTC. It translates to CAISGSSYEQYF.